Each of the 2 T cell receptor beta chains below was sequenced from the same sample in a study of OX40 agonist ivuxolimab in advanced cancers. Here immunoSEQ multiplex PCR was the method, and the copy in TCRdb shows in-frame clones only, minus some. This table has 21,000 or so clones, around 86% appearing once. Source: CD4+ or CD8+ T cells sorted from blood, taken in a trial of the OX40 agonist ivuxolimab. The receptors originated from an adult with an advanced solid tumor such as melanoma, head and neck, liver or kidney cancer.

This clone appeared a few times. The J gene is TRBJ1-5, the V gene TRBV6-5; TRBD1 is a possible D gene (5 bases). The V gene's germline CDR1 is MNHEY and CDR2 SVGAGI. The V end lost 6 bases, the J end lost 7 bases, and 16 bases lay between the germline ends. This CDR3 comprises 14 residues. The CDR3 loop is CASSPVGVGQPQHF. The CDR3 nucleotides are TGTGCCAGCAGCCCGGTAGGGGTCGGACAGCCCCAGCATTTT.

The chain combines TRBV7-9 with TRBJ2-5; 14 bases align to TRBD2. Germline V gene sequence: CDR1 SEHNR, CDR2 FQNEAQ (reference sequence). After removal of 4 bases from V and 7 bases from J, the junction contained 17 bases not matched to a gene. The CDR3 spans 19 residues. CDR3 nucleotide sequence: TGTGCCAGCAGCTATTCCTCGACCTTGGGACTAGCGGGAGAGGGGACCCAGTACTTC. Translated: CASSYSSTLGLAGEGTQYF.